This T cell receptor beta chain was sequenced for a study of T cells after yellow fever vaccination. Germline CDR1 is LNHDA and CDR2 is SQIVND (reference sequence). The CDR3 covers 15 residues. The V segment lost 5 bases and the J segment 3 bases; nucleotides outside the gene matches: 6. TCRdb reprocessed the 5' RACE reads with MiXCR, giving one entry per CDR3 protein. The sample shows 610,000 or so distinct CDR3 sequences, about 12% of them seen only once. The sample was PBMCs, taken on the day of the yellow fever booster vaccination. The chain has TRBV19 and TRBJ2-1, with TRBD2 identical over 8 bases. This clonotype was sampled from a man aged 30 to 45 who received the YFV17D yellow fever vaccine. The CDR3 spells CASSVSGKLYNEQFF. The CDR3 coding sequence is TGTGCCAGTAGTGTTAGCGGGAAGCTCTACAATGAGCAGTTCTTC.